This T cell receptor beta chain is from a study of cytomegalovirus exposure and HLA in healthy donors. Details on this clone: Antigen: not known.

The study ran its PCR with 60 Vbeta and 13 Jbeta primers. Data came from immunoSEQ multiplex PCR; TCRdb stores just in-frame clones and leaves some out. Of about 170,000 clones in the sample, roughly 76% were seen once. Overall study results and limits: Among immune exposure information, only CMV serostatus was available. Prediction of most subjects' HLA-A and HLA-B alleles by TCR beta sequences was reportedly accurate.

J lost 8 bases, V lost 4 bases, and 13 bases had no gene match. Germline V gene data show CDR1 as SGHRS and CDR2 as YFSETQ. The CDR3 spans 16 residues. This chain connects TRBV5-1 to TRBJ2-1; TRBD1 aligns across 9 bases. This TCR was sampled from a woman aged 18 to 35 in good health and CMV-seropositive. The sample comprised PBMCs. This CDR3 reads CASSPGRGQGFDEQFF. For the CDR3, the DNA is TGCGCCAGCAGCCCTGGTAGGGGACAGGGTTTCGATGAGCAGTTCTTC. The full variable domain, with the rest looked up from reference TRBV5-1 and TRBJ2-1, is KAGVTQTPRYLIKTRGQQVTLSCSPISGHRSVSWYQQTPGQGLQFLFEYFSETQRNKGNFPGRFSGRQFSNSRSEMNVSTLELGDSALYLCASSPGRGQGFDEQFFGPGTRLTVL.